Shown below are 20 T cell receptor beta chains from a single sample sequenced in a study of T-cell memory formation after mild COVID-19 (dated by TCRdb to the early 2020s). Library generation was performed with 5' RACE. The instrument was an Illumina NovaSeq 6000. The raw public data were reprocessed by TCRdb itself: fastp quality trimming at Q25, MiXCR clonotype calling, in-frame beta chains only. Rows matching on CDR3 protein sequence are summarized as one entry with the most common DNA and genes. This sample gives about 350,000 distinct CDR3 sequences in total; approximately 13% of them show up just once. The top ten constitute 20% to 25% of the sample. The sequenced sample was PBMCs or a T cell subset sorted from them (not recorded which). These receptors all come from a man younger than 30 who had mild COVID-19 (a few samples of this study predate the infection). The sample titles of this study are shuffled in the database, so cell type and time point are left out; the donor was told from shared clones.

As to this clonotype: An end of the junction differs from the germline gene, which may be a read error. The chain couples TRBV12-3 or TRBV12-4 to TRBJ2-5, with 8 bases aligning to TRBD2. The length of the CDR3 is 14 residues. Here the CDR3 DNA reads TGTGCCAGCAGTCCGCGGGGGGTCCAAGAGGCCCAGTACTTC. Protein sequence: CASSPRGVQEAQYF.

This clonotype was found a few times. V is TRBV20-1 and J is TRBJ2-3, with D uncertain. CDR3 length: 11 residues. The V and J ends lost 0 bases and 6 bases respectively, with 4 bases between them. The germline CDR1 and CDR2 sequences are DFQATT and SNEGSKA (reference sequence). The CDR3 DNA is TGCAGTGCTAGAGATTTGGATACGCAGTATTTT. Translation: CSARDLDTQYF.

The genes are TRBV11-2 and TRBJ2-7, with D possibly TRBD1 on 6 matching bases. Germline-derived CDR1 and CDR2 are SGHAT and FQNNGV. The V end lost 1 base, the J end lost 5 bases, and 9 bases lay between the germline ends. CDR3 length: 13 residues. Written as DNA, the CDR3 is TGTGCCAGCAGCTTAGTGGACAGCAACGAGCAGTACGTC. As protein: CASSLVDSNEQYV.

This sequence joins TRBV19 and TRBJ1-1, with D perhaps TRBD1 (5 bases). CDR1 and CDR2 (germline): LNHDA, SQIVND (reference sequence). With 6 bases removed from V and 0 bases from J, the gap between germline ends came to 14 bases. CDR3 length: 15 amino acids. The DNA for the CDR3 is TGTGCCAGTAGGGATGGTGGGGCCATGAACACTGAAGCTTTCTTT. Residues: CASRDGGAMNTEAFF. The whole variable domain, filled in from reference TRBV19 and TRBJ1-1, reads DGGITQSPKYLFRKEGQNVTLSCEQNLNHDAMYWYRQDPGQGLRLIYYSQIVNDFQKGDIAEGYSVSREKKESFPLTVTSAQKNPTAFYLCASRDGGAMNTEAFFGQGTRLTVV.

This clonotype has more than one count but fewer than ten. The chain joins TRBV28 to TRBJ2-3; no clear D gene. Germline V gene sequence: CDR1 MDHEN, CDR2 SYDVKM. The CDR3 totals 14 residues. Trimming shortened V by 3 bases and J by 2 bases, and 9 bases separated the two germline ends. The CDR3 nucleotides are TGTGCCAGCAGTTTGCAACGCACCACAGATACGCAGTATTTT. This translates into CASSLQRTTDTQYF.

The chain uses TRBV24-1 and TRBJ2-5, with D maybe TRBD2 (6 bases). Germline V CDR1 and CDR2: KGHDR, SFDVKD. The CDR3 loop spans 16 amino acids. Trimming stripped 0 bases from V and 4 bases from J, with 14 bases between. CDR3 region: CATSDLGDPRGETQYF. The CDR3 nucleotides are TGTGCCACCAGTGATTTGGGGGATCCGCGGGGAGAGACCCAGTACTTC.

This clonotype has just a few counts. This chain links TRBV28 with TRBJ2-7; 8 nucleotides line up with TRBD2. Germline CDR1 MDHEN, CDR2 SYDVKM. The CDR3 has 11 residues. The CDR3 DNA follows: TGTGCGGCGGGGGGCCTCTGGGAGCAGTACTTC. It specifies CAAGGLWEQYF.

There are many counts of this clonotype. The genes are TRBV12-3 or TRBV12-4 and TRBJ2-7; D gene unclear. The V end was cut by 3 bases, the J end by 5 bases, with 8 bases between. The CDR3 consists of 12 residues. CDR3 sequence: CASSFIGNEQYF. The CDR3 DNA reads TGTGCCAGCAGTTTTATAGGAAACGAGCAGTACTTC.

This clonotype is a singleton in its sample. The chain employs TRBV4-1 and TRBJ2-1; 11 bases map to TRBD1. In germline, CDR1 is MGHRA, CDR2 YSYEKL. There are 16 residues in the CDR3. V lost 3 bases and J lost 7; bases outside the gene matches: 8. DNA for the CDR3: TGCGCCAGCAGCCATGAGCCGGGACAGGGGGGTAATGAGCAGTTCTTC. Protein sequence: CASSHEPGQGGNEQFF.

The genes are TRBV7-3 and TRBJ2-1; possible D gene TRBD2, 6 bases. CDR1 and CDR2 from the germline V gene are SGHTA and FQGTGA. The CDR3 length is 15 residues. Trimming took off 2 bases at V and 0 bases at J, with 8 bases between the two ends. The CDR3 loop reads CASSLELASYNEQFF. The DNA of the CDR3 is TGTGCCAGCAGCTTAGAACTAGCCTCCTACAATGAGCAGTTCTTC.

The rearrangement uses TRBV27 and TRBJ1-5, with D maybe TRBD1 (6 bases). The CDR3 is 15 residues long. V was shortened by 2 bases and J by 5 bases, with 13 bases between the two germline ends. Germline values: CDR1 MNHEY, CDR2 SMNVEV (reference sequence). This chain's CDR3 is CASSLIGRGDQPQHF. The CDR3 DNA reads as TGTGCCAGCAGTTTAATAGGCAGGGGAGATCAGCCCCAGCATTTT.

The chain couples TRBV28 to TRBJ1-1; D perhaps matches TRBD1 (6 bases). The CDR3 is 11 amino acids. Germline-derived CDR1 and CDR2 are MDHEN and SYDVKM. V was shortened by 5 bases and J by 7 bases, with 8 bases between the two germline ends. The CDR3 here is CASSVDSEAFF. CDR3 in DNA: TGTGCCAGCAGTGTGGACAGTGAAGCTTTCTTT.

CDR3 coding DNA: TGCAGTGCTCGACAGGCCTCTGGAAACACCATATATTTT. This encodes CSARQASGNTIYF. The gene calls are TRBV20-1 and TRBJ1-3; D may be TRBD1 (6 bases). Trimming cost V 5 bases and J 0 bases, with 8 bases left between them. This CDR3 is 13 amino acids long. Germline V gives CDR1 DFQATT, CDR2 SNEGSKA (reference sequence).

This clonotype has a handful of counts. The V and J genes are TRBV6-2 or TRBV6-3 and TRBJ2-1; D gene unclear. Germline CDR1 reads MNHEY; CDR2 reads SVGEGT. The CDR3 length is 13 residues. Trimming left V 6 bases short and J 6 bases short, with 12 bases between. The CDR3 bases are TGTGCCAGCAGACTCCAGCTACTCAATGAGCAGTTCTTC. It translates to CASRLQLLNEQFF.

This chain connects TRBV7-2 to TRBJ2-7; D possibly corresponds to TRBD1 (6 bases). V shed 3 bases and J shed 4 bases, with 25 bases lying between them. The CDR3 contains 18 residues. Germline V CDR1 and CDR2: SGHTA, FQGNSA. The DNA of the CDR3 is TGTGCCAGCAGCTTCCCGAGGTTCCCACGCAGGGGTCATTACGAGCAGTACTTC. It codes for CASSFPRFPRRGHYEQYF.

The rearrangement joins TRBV4-1 to TRBJ1-2; possibly TRBD1 for D (6 bases). This CDR3 contains 16 residues. V gave up 4 bases and J gave up 0 bases, with 15 bases separating them. Germline values: CDR1 MGHRA, CDR2 YSYEKL. The CDR3 here is CASSPLTGAANYGYTF. The CDR3 DNA reads TGCGCCAGCAGCCCCCTGACGGGGGCAGCTAACTATGGCTACACCTTC.

The rearrangement uses TRBV4-2 and TRBJ2-2; 10 bases agree with TRBD1. In germline, CDR1 is LGHNA, CDR2 YNFKEQ. V was pared by 1 base and J by 5 bases, with 4 bases of the junction left unmatched. The CDR3 covers 16 residues. The CDR3 is CASSQGQGQGTGELFF. The CDR3 coding sequence is TGTGCCAGCAGCCAAGGGCAGGGACAGGGGACCGGGGAGCTGTTTTTT.

In its sample, this clonotype was seen a few times. The chain has TRBV6-1 and TRBJ2-2, with D uncertain. Trimming took 4 bases from V and 4 from J, leaving 13 bases between them. The CDR3 consists of 15 residues. CDR1 and CDR2 (germline): MNHNS, SASEGT. The CDR3 spells CASSASLYGTGELFF. DNA for the CDR3: TGTGCCAGCAGTGCGTCTCTCTACGGCACCGGGGAGCTGTTTTTT.

This clonotype has only a few counts. The chain combines TRBV10-3 with TRBJ2-3; a weak D match, TRBD2 (6 bases). The germline V and J ends were trimmed by 4 bases and 0 bases, with 14 bases remaining between them. Per the germline V gene, CDR1 is ENHRY and CDR2 is SYGVKD. The CDR3 covers 16 residues. CDR3 coding DNA: TGTGCCATCAGTGTTAGAGGCGGGACGAGCACAGATACGCAGTATTTT. It specifies CAISVRGGTSTDTQYF.

The chain links TRBV30 to TRBJ2-1; 10 bases are shared with TRBD1. In germline, CDR1 is GTSNPN, CDR2 SVGIG (reference sequence). This CDR3 comprises 14 residues. V dropped 4 bases and J dropped 9; count of bases not matched to a gene: 9. The CDR3 DNA follows: TGTGCCTGGAACCCGGGACAGGGGCGATCTGAGCAGTTCTTC. Amino acid sequence: CAWNPGQGRSEQFF.